A single sample gave rise to the 18 T cell receptor beta chains below, sequenced in a study of PD-L1 blockade in urothelial cancer. Sequencing was performed with immunoSEQ multiplex PCR; in TCRdb, only in-frame clones are kept and a portion is missing. The sample lists 60,000 to 80,000 clones; about 90% were seen once. Time point described: peripheral blood 6 weeks after treatment start. Sequences were derived from PBMCs, sampled around atezolizumab (anti-PD-L1) treatment. The source is a man in his sixties with urothelial cancer.

This clone was detected only once. The chain joins TRBV7-2 to TRBJ2-7; 7 positions match TRBD2. The CDR3 contains 13 residues. The J segment lost 3 bases and the V segment lost 4 bases, leaving 3 bases of the junction unmatched. Germline V lookup: CDR1 SGHTA, CDR2 FQGNSA. Written as DNA, the CDR3 is TGTGCCAGCAGCTCGTCGGGAGGCTACGAGCAGTACTTC. Translating gives CASSSSGGYEQYF.

The chain joins TRBV30 to TRBJ1-2; D remains unclear. Trimming stripped 4 bases from V and 7 bases from J, with 19 bases between. The CDR3 is 14 amino acids. CDR1 and CDR2 (germline): GTSNPN, SVGIG (reference sequence). The CDR3 reads CAWTLGGVQAGYTF. CDR3 DNA: TGTGCCTGGACCTTGGGAGGAGTTCAGGCTGGCTACACCTTC.

This chain links TRBV9 with TRBJ2-7, with D possibly being TRBD1 (6 bases). The CDR3 has 15 residues. Germline-derived CDR1 and CDR2 are SGDLS and YYNGEE. Between the trimmed V and J ends, which lost 0 bases and 2 bases, there was a span of 12 bases. The CDR3 loop is CASSVGQVLAYEQYF. DNA for the CDR3: TGTGCCAGCAGCGTAGGACAGGTTCTTGCCTACGAGCAGTACTTC.

The J gene is TRBJ1-5, the V gene TRBV30, with TRBD1 identical over 7 bases. The length of the CDR3 is 15 residues. The V segment lost 2 bases and the J segment 4 bases; nucleotides outside the gene matches: 8. The germline gives CDR1 GTSNPN, CDR2 SVGIG (reference sequence). CDR3 in DNA: TGTGCCTGGAGTCCAGCAGGGGGACGAAATCAGCCCCAGCATTTT. Amino acids: CAWSPAGGRNQPQHF.

The genes are TRBV19 and TRBJ1-1, with D tentatively TRBD1 (6 bases). Per germline, CDR1 LNHDA and CDR2 SQIVND (reference sequence). V lost 2 bases and J lost 1, with 8 bases in between. The CDR3 is 14 amino acids. The CDR3 DNA follows: TGTGCCAGTAGTATAAACAGGGAGAACACTGAAGCTTTCTTT. It specifies CASSINRENTEAFF.

This chain connects TRBV4-3 to TRBJ2-1; TRBD2 matches 8 bases. With V trimmed by 5 bases and J by 6 bases, 9 bases remained unmatched. This CDR3 region has 15 residues. Germline V CDR1 and CDR2: LGHNA, YSLEER. The CDR3 loop is CASSLSGSFLNEQFF. The CDR3 region has the DNA TGCGCCAGCAGCTTGAGCGGGAGCTTCCTCAATGAGCAGTTCTTC.

This clone appeared a single time. The V call is TRBV6-1, the J call TRBJ1-1, with TRBD1 matching 9 bases. The CDR3 sequence is 15 residues long. V lost 2 bases to trimming and J lost 5 bases; unmatched junction nucleotides: 6. Germline V gives CDR1 MNHNS, CDR2 SASEGT. The CDR3, as DNA: TGTGCCAGCAGTGAACTACAGGGGGCTGGAACTGAAGCTTTCTTT. Protein sequence: CASSELQGAGTEAFF.

The V and J genes are TRBV11-3 and TRBJ1-4; D possibly corresponds to TRBD1 (6 bases). V was shortened by 4 bases and J by 12 bases, with 9 bases between the two germline ends. Germline CDR1 is SGHNT and CDR2 is YENEEA. The CDR3 contains 11 residues. Here the CDR3 DNA reads TGTGCCAGCAGCTCCAACAGGGAACTGTTTTTT. It codes for CASSSNRELFF.

The CDR3 region has the DNA TGTGCCAGCAGCTTGCGGACTAGCACCTACAATGAGCAGTTCTTC. This encodes CASSLRTSTYNEQFF. The V call is TRBV11-2, the J call TRBJ2-1; 8 bases agree with TRBD2. The CDR3 is 15 residues long. Germline V gene sequence: CDR1 SGHAT, CDR2 FQNNGV. With 3 bases clipped from V and 2 bases from J, the junction kept 3 bases outside the gene matches.

V and J are TRBV27 and TRBJ1-3; TRBD1 might be the D (5 bases). CDR1 and CDR2 (germline): MNHEY, SMNVEV (reference sequence). V was cut by 1 base and J by 3 bases, with 13 bases left in between. The CDR3 has 16 amino acids. The CDR3 is CASSLYSGRDGNTIYF. DNA for the CDR3: TGTGCCAGCAGTTTATACTCGGGCAGGGATGGAAACACCATATATTTT.

This clone has more than one count but fewer than ten. This sequence joins TRBV7-9 and TRBJ2-7; no definite D call. CDR1 is SEHNR, CDR2 FQNEAQ, per germline (reference sequence). CDR3 length: 13 amino acids. Trimming removed 1 base at V and 3 bases at J, with 7 bases between. This CDR3 reads CASSLVGVYEQYF. In DNA form, the CDR3 reads TGTGCCAGCAGCTTAGTTGGAGTCTACGAGCAGTACTTC.

The J gene is TRBJ2-5, the V gene TRBV7-9; TRBD2 matches at 7 bases. The germline V gene encodes CDR1 SEHNR and CDR2 FQNEAQ (reference sequence). Trimming removed 3 bases from V and 7 bases from J; junction bases left unmatched: 5. The CDR3 is 13 amino acids. CDR3 sequence: CASSFRGGGTQYF. The CDR3 DNA reads as TGTGCCAGCAGCTTTCGCGGCGGGGGGACCCAGTACTTC.

V and J are TRBV11-2 and TRBJ1-1, with 9 bases aligning to TRBD1. The germline CDR1 and CDR2 sequences are SGHAT and FQNNGV. The junction had 7 bases not matched to a gene; V was cut back by 4 bases and J by 1 base. The CDR3 has 16 amino acids. The CDR3 loop is CASSYRDRDQNTEAFF. DNA of the CDR3: TGTGCCAGCAGCTACCGGGACAGGGATCAGAACACTGAAGCTTTCTTT.

V usage is TRBV21-1 and J usage is TRBJ2-7; TRBD2 is the table's D call and was not checked against the DNA. TRBV21-1 is marked as a pseudogene. This CDR3 region has 13 residues. DNA of the CDR3: TGTGCCAGCAGCAAAGTAAAAGCCGACGAGCAGTACTTC. Encoded protein: CASSKVKADEQYF.

The chain employs TRBV30 and TRBJ2-7, with TRBD1 matching over 11 bases. CDR3 length: 14 residues. The ends lost 5 bases at V and 6 bases at J; junction bases unmatched: 9. The germline gives CDR1 GTSNPN, CDR2 SVGIG (reference sequence). The CDR3 DNA is TGTGCCTGGTCACCGGGACAGGGGGTCTCCGAGCAGTACTTC. Amino acid sequence: CAWSPGQGVSEQYF.

This chain uses TRBV4-1 with TRBJ1-5, with unresolved D. The CDR3 sequence is 17 residues long. Trimming stripped 4 bases from V and 2 bases from J, with 18 bases between. Germline values: CDR1 MGHRA, CDR2 YSYEKL. The CDR3 bases are TGCGCCAGCAGCCGCGATTCCCCACTCGGAGGCAATCAGCCCCAGCATTTT. Translation: CASSRDSPLGGNQPQHF.

This clone was counted only a few times. The J gene is TRBJ1-2, the V gene TRBV12-5; TRBD1 matches 9 bases. V gave up 5 bases and J gave up 6 bases; unmatched junction bases: 10. This CDR3 has 15 amino acids. CDR1 and CDR2 (germline): LGHNT, FRNRAP. CDR3 amino acids: CASGPHRDRADGYTF. The CDR3 bases are TGTGCTAGTGGTCCACACCGGGACAGGGCTGATGGCTACACCTTC. Looking up the rest from reference TRBV12-5 and TRBJ1-2 gives the full variable domain: DARVTQTPRHKVTEMGQEVTMRCQPILGHNTVFWYRQTMMQGLELLAYFRNRAPLDDSGMPKDRFSAEMPDATLATLKIQPSEPRDSAVYFCASGPHRDRADGYTFGSGTRLTVV.

The gene calls are TRBV5-4 and TRBJ2-5, with 14 bases lining up with TRBD2. V gave up 4 bases and J gave up 5 bases; unmatched junction bases: 7. CDR3 length equals 16 residues. Germline V lookup: CDR1 SGHNT, CDR2 YYREEE (reference sequence). The CDR3 DNA is TGTGCCAGCAGCCCGGGACTAGCGGGAGTTCGGGAGACCCAGTACTTC. It codes for CASSPGLAGVRETQYF.